The 32 T cell receptor beta chains in this list originate from one sample, sequenced in a study of blood T cell repertoires in COVID-19. The assay was immunoSEQ multiplex PCR, and TCRdb's table has in-frame clones only and misses some. This sample yields approximately 110,000 clones, of which 85% are seen a single time; roughly 4.2% belongs to the top ten. Source material: peripheral blood. Every receptor here comes from a man in his forties or fifties with acute or convalescent COVID-19.

The chain has TRBV7-8 and TRBJ2-1; 9 bases fit TRBD2. The CDR3 loop spans 18 amino acids. The V segment lost 1 base and the J segment 4 bases; nucleotides outside the gene matches: 11. Per germline, CDR1 SGHVS and CDR2 FQNEAQ. The CDR3 sequence is CASSLDSGLAGSYNEQFF. CDR3 in DNA: TGTGCCAGCAGCTTAGATTCCGGGCTAGCGGGGTCATACAATGAGCAGTTCTTC.

In this sample, this clone turned up once. V and J are TRBV6-5 and TRBJ2-2; the D is unclear. V was cut by 3 bases and J by 7 bases, with 6 bases left in between. The germline gives CDR1 MNHEY, CDR2 SVGAGI. The CDR3 covers 12 residues. CDR3 nucleotides: TGTGCCAGCAGTTATTTCAACGGGGAGCTGTTTTTT. This gives the protein CASSYFNGELFF.

V usage is TRBV29-1 and J usage is TRBJ1-1, with a possible D match to TRBD1 (5 bases). This CDR3 contains 13 residues. The germline gives CDR1 SQVTM, CDR2 ANQGSEA. Trimming removed 3 bases at V and 3 bases at J, with 11 bases between. The CDR3 is CSVDKGGDTEAFF. CDR3 nucleotides: TGCAGCGTTGATAAGGGAGGGGACACTGAAGCTTTCTTT.

The rearrangement links TRBV21-1 to TRBJ1-4; the table gives TRBD1 as D, unverified against the DNA. TRBV21-1 is shown as a pseudogene. The CDR3 contains 20 residues. For the CDR3, the DNA is TGTGCCAGCAGCAAAGTCCGGCCGGACAGGGCGAACTCAACTAATGAAAAACTGTTTTTT. Translated: CASSKVRPDRANSTNEKLFF.

The V gene is TRBV2, the J gene TRBJ1-5; unclear D gene. This CDR3 contains 15 residues. The germline gives CDR1 SNHLY, CDR2 FYNNEI. The V end lost 6 bases, the J end lost 0 bases, and 12 bases lay between the germline ends. The CDR3 here is CASSLTEISNQPQHF. CDR3 nucleotides: TGTGCCAGCAGCCTTACAGAAATTAGCAATCAGCCCCAGCATTTT.

The CDR3 sequence is CASSDYPNGQVMNTEAFF. For the CDR3, the DNA is TGTGCCAGCAGTGACTACCCCAACGGACAGGTTATGAACACTGAAGCTTTCTTT. The rearrangement links TRBV6-4 to TRBJ1-1; 7 bases are shared with TRBD1. Per germline, CDR1 MRHNA and CDR2 SNTAGT. The ends lost 1 base at V and 0 bases at J; junction bases unmatched: 11. CDR3 length: 18 residues.

The chain recombines TRBV3-1 (or the pseudogene TRBV3-2) with TRBJ2-2; 7 nucleotides align to TRBD1. V dropped 4 bases and J dropped 0; count of bases not matched to a gene: 5. The CDR3 is 16 residues long. Germline-derived CDR1 and CDR2 are LGHDT and YNNKEL (reference sequence). This CDR3 is CASSRWGTANTGELFF. DNA for the CDR3: TGTGCCAGCAGCCGATGGGGGACAGCGAACACCGGGGAGCTGTTTTTT.

The rearrangement uses TRBV15 and TRBJ1-2; 10 bases line up with TRBD1. The J segment lost 6 bases and the V segment lost 3 bases, leaving 4 bases of the junction unmatched. The CDR3 consists of 14 residues. From germline, CDR1 is LNHNV and CDR2 YYDKDF (reference sequence). In DNA form, the CDR3 reads TGTGCCACCAGCAGGACTGGGACAGGGGATGGCTACACCTTC. Its protein is CATSRTGTGDGYTF.

The CDR3 is CASSGTSGSSYNEQFF. CDR3 nucleotides: TGCGCCAGCAGTGGGACTAGCGGGAGCTCCTACAATGAGCAGTTCTTC. This rearrangement joins TRBV10-2 to TRBJ2-1; 13 nucleotides match TRBD2. Germline loops: CDR1 WSHSY, CDR2 SAAADI. The CDR3 is made up of 16 amino acids. Germline trimming cut 4 bases from V and 0 bases from J; bases unmatched to any gene: 0.

This sequence joins TRBV6-5 and TRBJ2-5, with a tentative D call TRBD2 (5 bases). The CDR3 is 14 residues long. Per the germline V gene, CDR1 is MNHEY and CDR2 is SVGAGI. The V end was cut by 6 bases, the J end by 2 bases, with 13 bases between. The CDR3 nucleotides read TGTGCCAGCAGCGCGCCGCAGCGGCAAGAGACCCAGTACTTC. Translated, it gives CASSAPQRQETQYF.

J is TRBJ2-1 and V is TRBV5-1; 15 positions agree with TRBD2. The V gene end was trimmed by 4 bases and the J gene end by 4 bases; junction bases not matched to a gene: 6. CDR1 SGHRS and CDR2 YFSETQ come from the germline V gene. The CDR3 loop spans 17 amino acids. In DNA, the CDR3 is TGCGCCAGCAGCCTGCGGACTAGCGGGAGGGAATACAATGAGCAGTTCTTC. Protein product: CASSLRTSGREYNEQFF.

The chain joins TRBV19 to TRBJ1-5, with TRBD1 as a possible D gene (5 bases). V was trimmed by 5 bases and J by 4 bases, leaving 12 bases between them. The germline V gene encodes CDR1 LNHDA and CDR2 SQIVND (reference sequence). The CDR3 is 14 amino acids. CDR3 coding DNA: TGTGCCAGTAGTGGGGTGACAGCTAATCAGCCCCAGCATTTT. It translates to CASSGVTANQPQHF.

The chain employs TRBV30 and TRBJ1-3; the D gene is possibly TRBD1 (5 bases). V was trimmed by 2 bases and J by 8 bases, leaving 16 bases between them. The germline gives CDR1 GTSNPN, CDR2 SVGIG (reference sequence). This CDR3 has 14 amino acids. As DNA, the CDR3 is TGTGCCTGGAGTCAATTGGGGGGGAAAGACACCATATATTTT. This codes for CAWSQLGGKDTIYF.

The chain employs TRBV29-1 and TRBJ2-7; D is ambiguous. Germline V gene lookup returns CDR1 SQVTM and CDR2 ANQGSEA. With 2 bases removed from V and 2 bases from J, the gap between germline ends came to 10 bases. This CDR3 is 13 amino acids long. CDR3 nucleotides: TGCAGCGTTGAACCGATACAAACCTACGAGCAGTACTTC. This encodes CSVEPIQTYEQYF.

The rearrangement links TRBV18 to TRBJ1-1; TRBD1 is a possible D gene (5 bases). The length of the CDR3 is 17 residues. Germline CDR1 reads KGHSH; CDR2 reads LQKENI. Trimming left V 3 bases short and J 0 bases short, with 17 bases between. CDR3: CASSPQGGRYMNTEAFF. Written as DNA, the CDR3 is TGTGCCAGCTCACCCCAGGGAGGCCGATACATGAACACTGAAGCTTTCTTT.

The chain carries TRBV7-9 and TRBJ2-7; 8 bases agree with TRBD1. The CDR3 sequence is 15 residues long. V dropped 2 bases and J dropped 3; count of bases not matched to a gene: 6. Germline V gene lookup returns CDR1 SEHNR and CDR2 FQNEAQ (reference sequence). The CDR3: CASSLRTGGNYEQYF. CDR3 sequence (DNA): TGTGCCAGCAGCTTACGTACAGGGGGTAACTACGAGCAGTACTTC.

The gene calls are TRBV21-1 and TRBJ2-5; the D segment call TRBD2 is taken from the table without a DNA check. TRBV21-1 is designated a pseudogene. CDR3 length equals 13 residues. DNA for the CDR3: TGTGCCAGCAGCAAGGCCCGGGGAGAGACCCAGTACTTC. As protein: CASSKARGETQYF.

The V call is TRBV30, the J call TRBJ2-1, with 8 positions matching TRBD1. This CDR3 region has 16 residues. Trimming removed 1 base from V and 3 bases from J; junction bases left unmatched: 8. Germline CDR1 GTSNPN, CDR2 SVGIG (reference sequence). Here the CDR3 reads CAWSGLTGVYYNEQFF. The CDR3 bases are TGTGCCTGGAGTGGACTGACAGGGGTCTACTACAATGAGCAGTTCTTC.

V and J are TRBV28 and TRBJ2-7; TRBD1 matches 9 bases. Losses at the gene ends were 6 bases for V and 6 bases for J; bases not matched to a gene: 12. The CDR3 runs 15 residues. CDR1 is MDHEN and CDR2 is SYDVKM in the germline V gene. CDR3 sequence: CASSIYRGRGPEQYF. The CDR3 nucleotides are TGTGCCAGCAGCATTTACAGGGGGCGAGGACCCGAGCAGTACTTC.

This clone has more than one count but fewer than ten. This chain uses TRBV24-1 with TRBJ1-1; the D gene is possibly TRBD1 (6 bases). The CDR3 is made up of 15 amino acids. Looked up from germline, CDR1 is KGHDR and CDR2 is SFDVKD. V was pared by 4 bases and J by 2 bases, with 13 bases between. CDR3 amino acids: CATSEAGTTNTEAFF. The CDR3 region has the DNA TGTGCCACCAGTGAAGCCGGGACAACAAACACTGAAGCTTTCTTT.

This chain connects TRBV4-1 to TRBJ1-2; no firm D call. Trimming removed 1 base at V and 3 bases at J, with 9 bases between. The CDR3 is 14 residues long. Germline loops: CDR1 MGHRA, CDR2 YSYEKL. CDR3 bases: TGCGCCAGCAGCCAAGGGGAGGGAGACTATGGCTACACCTTC. Translation gives CASSQGEGDYGYTF.

V usage is TRBV7-2 and J usage is TRBJ1-2; D is ambiguous. V shed 1 base and J shed 1 base, with 10 bases lying between them. The germline gives CDR1 SGHTA, CDR2 FQGNSA. The CDR3 extends over 15 amino acids. The CDR3 DNA reads TGTGCCAGCAGCTTAGTAAACAGAATTAACTATGGCTACACCTTC. Its protein is CASSLVNRINYGYTF.

This chain uses TRBV28 with TRBJ2-7, with D maybe TRBD2 (5 bases). Deletions cut 7 bases from V and 2 bases from J, with 15 bases between. Germline CDR1 MDHEN, CDR2 SYDVKM. The CDR3 consists of 14 residues. The CDR3 coding sequence is TGTGCCAGCAAAACCCGGGAACGAACCTACGAGCAGTACTTC. This codes for CASKTRERTYEQYF.

The chain uses TRBV5-8 and TRBJ1-3, with 9 positions matching TRBD1. Germline V gene lookup returns CDR1 SGHTS and CDR2 YDEGEE. This CDR3 has 15 residues. J gave up 3 bases and V 1 base, and 2 bases lay outside the gene matches. CDR3: CASSLTGGFGNTIYF. The CDR3 bases are TGTGCCAGCAGCTTGACAGGGGGCTTTGGAAACACCATATATTTT.

The chain is built from TRBV3-1 (or the pseudogene TRBV3-2) and TRBJ2-3, with D perhaps TRBD2 (7 bases). Looked up from germline, CDR1 is LGHDT and CDR2 is YNNKEL (reference sequence). The CDR3 runs to 14 residues. Trimming stripped 7 bases from V and 2 bases from J, with 13 bases between. The CDR3 nucleotides read TGTGCCAGCAATGGGGGGGGCTCCACAGATACGCAGTATTTT. Its translation: CASNGGGSTDTQYF.

The CDR3 nucleotides are TGTGCCAGCAGGATAAGCGAGTATACAGATACGCAGTATTTT. This gives the protein CASRISEYTDTQYF. The J gene is TRBJ2-3, the V gene TRBV3-1 (or the pseudogene TRBV3-2); D gene ambiguous. The length of the CDR3 is 14 residues. The V end lost 6 bases, the J end lost 3 bases, and 13 bases lay between the germline ends. The germline V gene encodes CDR1 LGHDT and CDR2 YNNKEL (reference sequence).

The chain carries TRBV7-8 and TRBJ1-1, with TRBD1 matching over 10 bases. Unmatched junction bases numbered 13, after V lost 5 bases and J lost 4 bases. There are 17 residues in the CDR3. Germline CDR1 is SGHVS and CDR2 is FQNEAQ. The CDR3 region is CASSPKTGGSSGTEAFF. CDR3 nucleotides: TGTGCCAGCAGCCCTAAGACAGGGGGCTCCTCGGGCACTGAAGCTTTCTTT.

The rearrangement uses TRBV19 and TRBJ2-3, with 7 bases matching TRBD1. Germline V CDR1 and CDR2: LNHDA, SQIVND (reference sequence). The CDR3 loop spans 14 amino acids. V dropped 7 bases and J dropped 8; count of bases not matched to a gene: 12. DNA of the CDR3: TGTGCCAGTACTCTGGACAGGACGAGGGGTACGCAGTATTTT. Translation gives CASTLDRTRGTQYF.

The J gene is TRBJ2-1, the V gene TRBV6-1; 9 bases map to TRBD2. V shed 3 bases, J shed 2 bases, and the junction held 8 bases outside the gene matches. Germline lookup yields CDR1 MNHNS and CDR2 SASEGT. The CDR3 consists of 17 residues. CDR3 in DNA: TGTGCCAGCAGTGAGCTCTTAGCGGGGGACCCCTACAATGAGCAGTTCTTC. Translated, it gives CASSELLAGDPYNEQFF.

This rearrangement joins TRBV13 to TRBJ1-2; D may be TRBD1 (6 bases). V shed 2 bases and J shed 6 bases, with 13 bases lying between them. In germline, CDR1 is PRHDT, CDR2 FYEKMQ (reference sequence). This CDR3 spans 14 amino acids. For the CDR3, the DNA is TGTGCCAGCAGCTTATGGGGGCAAAGTGATGGCTACACCTTC. Translation gives CASSLWGQSDGYTF.

The gene calls are TRBV19 and TRBJ2-3; 10 bases match TRBD2. Trimming cost V 5 bases and J 0 bases; bases outside gene matches: 5. The CDR3 spans 16 residues. Germline V CDR1 and CDR2: LNHDA, SQIVND (reference sequence). The CDR3 region is CASSGLAGESTDTQYF. The CDR3 nucleotides read TGTGCCAGTAGTGGGCTAGCGGGGGAGAGCACAGATACGCAGTATTTT.

This chain connects TRBV6-5 to TRBJ1-6, with D possibly matching TRBD1 (5 bases). From germline, CDR1 is MNHEY and CDR2 SVGAGI. Trimming shortened V by 0 bases and J by 7 bases, and 13 bases separated the two germline ends. This CDR3 is built from 16 residues. In nucleotides, the CDR3 is TGTGCCAGCAGTTACTCGCGGGGACCGAGAAATTCACCCCTCCACTTT. Its protein is CASSYSRGPRNSPLHF.